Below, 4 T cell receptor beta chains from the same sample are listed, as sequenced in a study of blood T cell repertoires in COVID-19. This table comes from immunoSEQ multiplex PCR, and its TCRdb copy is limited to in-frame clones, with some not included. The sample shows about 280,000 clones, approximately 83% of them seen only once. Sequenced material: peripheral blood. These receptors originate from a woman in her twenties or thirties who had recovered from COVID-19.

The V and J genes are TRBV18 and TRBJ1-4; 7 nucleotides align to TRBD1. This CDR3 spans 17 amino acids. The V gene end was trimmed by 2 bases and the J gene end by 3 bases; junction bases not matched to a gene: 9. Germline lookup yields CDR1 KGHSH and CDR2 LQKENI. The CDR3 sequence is CASSPGDREGSNEKLFF. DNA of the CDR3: TGTGCCAGCTCACCAGGAGACAGGGAAGGATCTAATGAAAAACTGTTTTTT.

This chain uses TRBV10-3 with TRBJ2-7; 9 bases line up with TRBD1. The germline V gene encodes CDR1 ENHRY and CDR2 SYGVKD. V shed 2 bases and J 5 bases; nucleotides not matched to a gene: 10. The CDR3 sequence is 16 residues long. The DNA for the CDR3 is TGTGCCATCAGTGAGCCGGACAGCGGGACAGGGAACGAGCAGTACTTC. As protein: CAISEPDSGTGNEQYF.

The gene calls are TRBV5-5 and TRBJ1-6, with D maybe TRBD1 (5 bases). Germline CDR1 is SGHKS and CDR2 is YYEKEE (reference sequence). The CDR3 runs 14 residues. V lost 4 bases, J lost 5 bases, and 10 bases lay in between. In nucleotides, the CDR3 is TGTGCCAGCAGCGAGGACACAAATAATTCACCCCTCCACTTT. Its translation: CASSEDTNNSPLHF.

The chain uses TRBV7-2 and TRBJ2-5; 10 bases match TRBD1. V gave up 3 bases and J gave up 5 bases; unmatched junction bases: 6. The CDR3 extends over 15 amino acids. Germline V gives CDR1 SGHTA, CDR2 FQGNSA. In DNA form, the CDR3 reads TGTGCCAGCAGCTTCGACAGGGGGCCGTTGGAGACCCAGTACTTC. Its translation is CASSFDRGPLETQYF. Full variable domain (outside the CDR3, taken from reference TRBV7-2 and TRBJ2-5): GAGVSQSPSNKVTEKGKDVELRCDPISGHTALYWYRQSLGQGLEFLIYFQGNSAPDKSGLPSDRFSAERTGGSVSTLTIQRTQQEDSAVYLCASSFDRGPLETQYFGPGTRLLVL.